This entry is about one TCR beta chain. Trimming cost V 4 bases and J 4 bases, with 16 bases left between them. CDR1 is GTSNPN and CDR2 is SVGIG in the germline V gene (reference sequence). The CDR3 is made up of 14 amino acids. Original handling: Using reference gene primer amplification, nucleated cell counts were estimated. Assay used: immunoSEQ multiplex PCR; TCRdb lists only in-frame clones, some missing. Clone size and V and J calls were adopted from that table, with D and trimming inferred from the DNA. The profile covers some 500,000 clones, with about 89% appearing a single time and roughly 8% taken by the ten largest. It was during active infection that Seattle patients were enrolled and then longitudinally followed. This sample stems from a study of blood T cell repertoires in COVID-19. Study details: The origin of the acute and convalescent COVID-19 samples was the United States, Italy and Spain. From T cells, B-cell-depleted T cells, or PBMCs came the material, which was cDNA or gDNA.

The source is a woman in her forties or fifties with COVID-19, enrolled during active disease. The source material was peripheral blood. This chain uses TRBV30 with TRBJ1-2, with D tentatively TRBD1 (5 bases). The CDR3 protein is CAWNQGLGGYGYTF. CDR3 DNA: TGTGCCTGGAACCAAGGGCTCGGGGGCTATGGCTACACCTTC.